A single sample gave rise to the 10 T cell receptor beta chains below, sequenced in a study of blood T cells in healthy people across ages (dated by TCRdb to 2015 to 2017). The library was prepared using 5' RACE. The sequencer listed for this sample is Illumina HiSeq 2500. A second PCR of roughly 6 to 11 cycles was performed with a sample-barcoded 5' primer and a J-beta primer mix. Using fastp trimming at Q25 and MiXCR clonotype assembly, TCRdb reanalyzed the public sequencing data and kept in-frame beta chains. Entries that share a CDR3 protein sequence are merged under the most common genes and DNA. The sample table records some 550,000 distinct CDR3 sequences; around 48% of these occur just once. The ten top clones hold approximately 23% of the sample. Sequenced material: blood. The receptors stem from an older man in good health.

This chain uses TRBV29-1 with TRBJ2-5, with no clear D. The CDR3 length is 13 residues. Deletions cut 1 base from V and 5 bases from J, with 11 bases between. CDR1 and CDR2 from the germline V gene are SQVTM and ANQGSEA. CDR3 loop: CSVEGGRSETQYF. The CDR3 DNA reads as TGCAGCGTTGAAGGGGGTCGATCGGAGACCCAGTACTTC.

This clonotype was picked up many times. The CDR3 protein is CASSYSNIQTLDEQFF. CDR3 in DNA: TGTGCCAGCAGTTACTCGAATATCCAAACCTTGGATGAGCAGTTCTTC. V is TRBV6-6 and J is TRBJ2-1; no firm D call. Deletions cut 0 bases from V and 8 bases from J, with 17 bases between. This CDR3 region has 16 residues. Per the germline V gene, CDR1 is MNHNY and CDR2 is SVGAGI (reference sequence).

J is TRBJ2-2 and V is TRBV20-1, with D perhaps TRBD2 (5 bases). V lost 0 bases and J lost 1, with 18 bases in between. The CDR3 runs to 18 residues. The V gene's germline CDR1 is DFQATT and CDR2 SNEGSKA (reference sequence). CDR3 sequence reads: CSARDRGWARGNTGELFF. In DNA, the CDR3 is TGCAGTGCTAGAGATCGTGGGTGGGCCCGGGGGAACACCGGGGAGCTGTTTTTT.

The gene calls are TRBV20-1 and TRBJ1-1; tentatively, D is TRBD1 (6 bases). The CDR3 runs 12 residues. Per germline, CDR1 DFQATT and CDR2 SNEGSKA (reference sequence). CDR3 in DNA: TGCAGCCTCGGAGGGGGGAACACTGAAGCTTTCTTT. It codes for CSLGGGNTEAFF.

This chain joins TRBV7-2 and TRBJ2-7; 8 bases fit TRBD2. The assigned J gene may be wrong: the sequence end matches TRBJ2-5 better. This CDR3 comprises 14 residues. Germline CDR1 and CDR2: SGHTA and FQGNSA. The CDR3 coding sequence is TGTGCCAGCAGCTTAAGGGGCGGGGGGGAGACCCAGTACTTC. Encoded protein: CASSLRGGGETQYF.

There are a few counts of this clonotype. The CDR3 protein is CSAIVRGNYGYTF. The CDR3 coding sequence is TGCAGTGCTATAGTTCGGGGTAACTATGGCTACACCTTC. The rearrangement links TRBV20-1 to TRBJ1-2, with D unclear. This CDR3 is 13 amino acids long. Trimming pared 4 bases from V and 1 base from J, leaving 10 bases between. CDR1 DFQATT and CDR2 SNEGSKA come from the germline V gene (reference sequence).

A remark on this clonotype: A much larger clone sits a single nucleotide away, making a read error possible. The rearrangement links TRBV29-1 to TRBJ2-7; 8 nucleotides align to TRBD1. Germline values: CDR1 SQVTM, CDR2 ANQGSEA. This CDR3 has 14 residues. Trimming cost V 8 bases and J 6 bases; bases outside gene matches: 15. The CDR3: CSTGTGLLLGEQYF. CDR3 coding DNA: TGCAGCACCGGGACAGGACTCCTCCTAGGCGAGCAGTACTTC.

This clonotype was seen a handful of times. The chain couples TRBV20-1 to TRBJ1-1; no firm D call. CDR1 and CDR2 (germline): DFQATT, SNEGSKA (reference sequence). This CDR3 comprises 12 residues. V lost 2 bases and J 0 bases, leaving 4 bases between the germline ends. This CDR3 reads CSARSVNTEAFF. Written as DNA, the CDR3 is TGCAGTGCTAGATCGGTGAACACTGAAGCTTTCTTT.

This clonotype has a count of ten or more. This sequence joins TRBV6-6 and TRBJ1-1; D is ambiguous. V lost 2 bases to trimming and J lost 0 bases, with 7 bases between them. The CDR3 spans 14 residues. Germline CDR1 reads MNHNY; CDR2 reads SVGAGI (reference sequence). CDR3 sequence reads: CASSYKIMNTEAFF. The CDR3 DNA is TGTGCCAGCAGTTACAAGATCATGAACACTGAAGCTTTCTTT.

The V call is TRBV3-1, the J call TRBJ1-2; 8 bases match TRBD1. This CDR3 is 17 amino acids long. Germline V CDR1 and CDR2: LGHDT, YNNKEL (reference sequence). Trimming cost V 3 bases and J 4 bases; bases outside gene matches: 13. The CDR3 coding sequence is TGTGCCAGCAGCCAGGACGCGACAGGGGCGACTAGCTATGGCTACACCTTC. Translating it yields CASSQDATGATSYGYTF.